These T cell receptor beta chains were read from a single sample in a study of tumor-infiltrating lymphocytes in primary liver carcinoma. Via MiXCR, TCRdb re-called the multiplex PCR reads, giving one row per CDR3 protein. The sample carries about 300,000 distinct CDR3 sequences, 65% recorded once. The specimen sequenced was peripheral blood. These receptors all come from a man aged 40-49 years with primary liver carcinoma and hepatitis B virus infection. CDR3s include the opening cysteine and the closing phenylalanine or tryptophan. Fields, in order: J gene, clone size, V gene, D gene, CDR3 protein, CDR3 DNA. The D gene is left open where the match is weak. A row's size may be missing; if present it is once, few, many or a size class.

j_call: TRBJ2-7
clone_size: -
v_call: TRBV11-2
d_call: TRBD2
cdr3_aa: CASRGGWTSGTYEQYF
cdr3_nt: TGTGCCAGCAGGGGAGGCTGGACTAGCGGTACCTACGAGCAGTACTTC

j_call: TRBJ2-1
clone_size: -
v_call: TRBV11-3
d_call: TRBD1
cdr3_aa: CASSLGTGVGNGHFF
cdr3_nt: TGTGCCAGCAGCCTGGGGACAGGGGTAGGAAATGGGCACTTCTTC

j_call: TRBJ1-1
clone_size: -
v_call: TRBV12-3/TRBV12-4
d_call: -
cdr3_aa: CASRPDPRSTEAFF
cdr3_nt: TGTGCCAGCAGGCCGGACCCCAGAAGCACTGAAGCTTTCTTT

j_call: TRBJ2-2
clone_size: once
v_call: TRBV6-2/TRBV6-3
d_call: -
cdr3_aa: CASSTLWDTGELFF
cdr3_nt: TGTGCCAGCAGCACGTTGTGGGACACCGGGGAGCTGTTCTTT

j_call: TRBJ2-5
clone_size: many
v_call: TRBV6-2/TRBV6-3
d_call: -
cdr3_aa: CASSYRADRETQYF
cdr3_nt: TGTGCCAGCAGTTACCGGGCAGATAGAGAGACCCAGTACTTC

j_call: TRBJ1-2
clone_size: -
v_call: TRBV12-3/TRBV12-4
d_call: TRBD1
cdr3_aa: CASSQGAKDGYAF
cdr3_nt: TGTGCCAGTAGCCAGGGGGCTAAGGATGGCTACGCCTTC

j_call: TRBJ2-2
clone_size: -
v_call: TRBV28
d_call: TRBD1
cdr3_aa: CASSLSAQGDTGELSF
cdr3_nt: TGTGCCAGCAGTTTATCGGCCCAGGGGGACACCGGGGAGCTGTCTTTT

j_call: TRBJ2-5
clone_size: many
v_call: TRBV6-1
d_call: TRBD1
cdr3_aa: CASSEGQGTVGQETQYF
cdr3_nt: TGTGCCAGCAGTGAAGGCCAAGGGACAGTCGGGCAAGAGACCCAGTACTTC

j_call: TRBJ1-4
clone_size: once
v_call: TRBV2
d_call: TRBD1
cdr3_aa: CASSEWDSKKLFF
cdr3_nt: TGTGCCAGCAGTGAATGGGACAGCAAAAAACTGTTTTTT

j_call: TRBJ1-6
clone_size: -
v_call: TRBV5-6
d_call: TRBD1
cdr3_aa: CASSSLTGTGVDLPLHF
cdr3_nt: TGTGCCAGCAGCTCCCTAACCGGGACAGGGGTTGATTTACCCCTCCACTTT

j_call: TRBJ1-2
clone_size: many
v_call: TRBV12-3/TRBV12-4
d_call: TRBD1
cdr3_aa: CASSPRQGLLLNYGYTF
cdr3_nt: TGTGCCAGCAGCCCTAGACAGGGGTTATTACTTAACTATGGCTACACCTTC

j_call: TRBJ2-5
clone_size: -
v_call: TRBV12-3/TRBV12-4
d_call: -
cdr3_aa: CASSRGRDGIQYF
cdr3_nt: TGTGCCAGCAGTAGGGGCCGCGACGGGATCCAGTACTTC

j_call: TRBJ1-1
clone_size: -
v_call: TRBV6-1
d_call: -
cdr3_aa: CASSELGRIEAFF
cdr3_nt: TGTGCCAGCAGTGAACTTGGGAGAATTGAAGCTTTCTTT

j_call: TRBJ2-7
clone_size: many
v_call: TRBV10-3
d_call: -
cdr3_aa: CAIRGDRSTYEQYF
cdr3_nt: TGTGCCATCAGGGGTGACAGGTCCACCTACGAGCAGTACTTC

j_call: TRBJ1-1
clone_size: -
v_call: TRBV30
d_call: -
cdr3_aa: CAWSLGPNTEAFF
cdr3_nt: TGTGCCTGGAGTTTGGGCCCGAACACTGAAGCTTTCTTT

j_call: TRBJ2-7
clone_size: many
v_call: TRBV10-3
d_call: TRBD2
cdr3_aa: CAISSSGGSSYEQYF
cdr3_nt: TGTGCCATCAGCTCTAGCGGAGGGAGCTCCTACGAGCAGTACTTC

j_call: TRBJ2-1
clone_size: many
v_call: TRBV12-3/TRBV12-4
d_call: -
cdr3_aa: CASSLGLSEFF
cdr3_nt: TGTGCCAGCAGTTTAGGACTATCGGAGTTCTTC

j_call: TRBJ1-5
clone_size: -
v_call: TRBV5-5
d_call: -
cdr3_aa: CASSLEQGAHRVQHF
cdr3_nt: TGTGCCAGCAGCTTGGAACAAGGGGCTCACAGGGTCCAGCATTTT

j_call: TRBJ2-2
clone_size: -
v_call: TRBV5-4
d_call: -
cdr3_aa: CASSLAGRSTGELLF
cdr3_nt: TGTGCCAGCAGCTTGGCGGGGAGGTCGACCGGGGAGCTGCTTTTT

j_call: TRBJ2-2
clone_size: many
v_call: TRBV11-2
d_call: -
cdr3_aa: CASSPQGGSFGELFF
cdr3_nt: TGTGCCAGCAGCCCCCAAGGCGGCTCTTTCGGGGAGCTGTTTTTT

j_call: TRBJ1-5
clone_size: -
v_call: TRBV12-3/TRBV12-4
d_call: -
cdr3_aa: CARSGGTANQPQHF
cdr3_nt: TGTGCCAGAAGTGGAGGGACGGCGAATCAGCCCCAGCATTTT

j_call: TRBJ2-1
clone_size: -
v_call: TRBV11-1
d_call: TRBD2
cdr3_aa: CASSGKRGVDEQFF
cdr3_nt: TGTGCCAGCAGCGGGAAGCGGGGTGTTGATGAGCAGTTCTTC

j_call: TRBJ2-1
clone_size: few
v_call: TRBV5-1
d_call: -
cdr3_aa: CASSLGSDSYNEQFF
cdr3_nt: TGCGCCAGCAGCTTGGGCTCAGACTCCTACAATGAGCAGTTCTTC

j_call: TRBJ2-3
clone_size: many
v_call: TRBV29-1
d_call: -
cdr3_aa: CSLEGTTPDTQYF
cdr3_nt: TGCAGCCTTGAAGGGACCACCCCAGATACGCAGTATTTT

j_call: TRBJ2-7
clone_size: many
v_call: TRBV12-3/TRBV12-4
d_call: -
cdr3_aa: CASSLGGQLSYEQYF
cdr3_nt: TGTGCCAGCAGTTTAGGAGGACAGCTCTCCTACGAGCAGTACTTC

j_call: TRBJ2-5
clone_size: many
v_call: TRBV12-3/TRBV12-4
d_call: TRBD2
cdr3_aa: CASSLGLAEGETQYF
cdr3_nt: TGTGCCAGCAGTTTAGGGCTAGCGGAGGGGGAGACCCAGTACTTC

j_call: TRBJ2-7
clone_size: few
v_call: TRBV28
d_call: TRBD2
cdr3_aa: CASSPRLAGVYEQYF
cdr3_nt: TGTGCCAGCAGTCCACGTCTAGCGGGAGTCTACGAGCAGTACTTC

j_call: TRBJ1-3
clone_size: many
v_call: TRBV6-6
d_call: -
cdr3_aa: CASSDTGLGNTTYF
cdr3_nt: TGTGCCAGCAGTGACACAGGGTTGGGAAACACCACATATTTT

j_call: TRBJ2-1
clone_size: many
v_call: TRBV12-3/TRBV12-4
d_call: TRBD2
cdr3_aa: CASSLPTSGSSYNEQFF
cdr3_nt: TGTGCCAGCAGTTTACCCACTAGCGGGAGCTCCTACAATGAGCAGTTCTTC

j_call: TRBJ2-7
clone_size: -
v_call: TRBV29-1
d_call: -
cdr3_aa: CSFGRTAFYEQYF
cdr3_nt: TGCAGCTTTGGAAGGACAGCATTCTACGAGCAGTACTTC

j_call: TRBJ2-7
clone_size: -
v_call: TRBV11-2
d_call: -
cdr3_aa: CASSLGFSCEQYF
cdr3_nt: TGTGCCAGCAGCTTGGGTTTCTCCTGTGAGCAGTACTTC

j_call: TRBJ2-1
clone_size: -
v_call: TRBV30
d_call: -
cdr3_aa: CAWGAPGLLAQFF
cdr3_nt: TGTGCCTGGGGGGCCCCGGGACTGCTGGCACAGTTCTTC

j_call: TRBJ2-5
clone_size: -
v_call: TRBV24-1
d_call: -
cdr3_aa: CATSDPGDKEETQYF
cdr3_nt: TGTGCCACCAGTGACCCGGGGGACAAGGAAGAGACCCAGTACTTC

j_call: TRBJ2-2
clone_size: -
v_call: TRBV5-6
d_call: -
cdr3_aa: CVSGSTGNTGELLF
cdr3_nt: TGTGTCAGCGGCTCTACAGGGAACACCGGGGAGCTGTTATTT

j_call: TRBJ2-7
clone_size: -
v_call: TRBV6-2/TRBV6-3
d_call: -
cdr3_aa: CVSSYSDGSPRLEQYF
cdr3_nt: TGTGTCAGCAGTTACTCCGATGGCAGCCCCCGCCTCGAGCAGTACTTC

j_call: TRBJ2-7
clone_size: few
v_call: TRBV7-8
d_call: -
cdr3_aa: CASSLEFASYEQYF
cdr3_nt: TGTGCCAGCAGCTTGGAATTCGCCTCCTACGAGCAGTACTTC

j_call: TRBJ1-1
clone_size: -
v_call: TRBV12-3/TRBV12-4
d_call: -
cdr3_aa: CASSLAGQGMEAIF
cdr3_nt: TGTGCCAGCAGTTTAGCCGGGCAGGGGATGGAAGCTATCTTT

j_call: TRBJ1-1
clone_size: many
v_call: TRBV4-3
d_call: -
cdr3_aa: CASSQSWAIPEAFF
cdr3_nt: TGCGCCAGCAGCCAATCCTGGGCCATCCCTGAAGCTTTCTTT

j_call: TRBJ2-7
clone_size: many
v_call: TRBV5-4
d_call: -
cdr3_aa: CASSLGGDSYEQYF
cdr3_nt: TGTGCCAGCAGCTTGGGTGGGGACTCCTACGAGCAGTACTTC

j_call: TRBJ2-3
clone_size: once
v_call: TRBV29-1
d_call: -
cdr3_aa: CSVVMVTETQYF
cdr3_nt: TGCAGCGTTGTGATGGTCACAGAAACGCAGTATTTT

j_call: TRBJ2-7
clone_size: -
v_call: TRBV2
d_call: -
cdr3_aa: CANSAYSYEQYF
cdr3_nt: TGTGCCAACAGTGCGTACAGCTACGAGCAGTACTTC

j_call: TRBJ1-4
clone_size: -
v_call: TRBV30
d_call: TRBD1
cdr3_aa: CAWSETGRGPREKLLF
cdr3_nt: TGTGCCTGGAGTGAGACAGGGCGAGGTCCGCGGGAAAAACTGCTTTTT

j_call: TRBJ2-7
clone_size: many
v_call: TRBV29-1
d_call: -
cdr3_aa: CSVARDAYEQYF
cdr3_nt: TGCAGCGTTGCCAGGGACGCCTACGAGCAGTACTTC

j_call: TRBJ2-3
clone_size: -
v_call: TRBV14
d_call: TRBD2
cdr3_aa: CASSLRTSADTQYF
cdr3_nt: TGTGCCAGCAGCCTCAGGACTAGCGCAGATACGCAGTATTTT

j_call: TRBJ1-5
clone_size: -
v_call: TRBV6-1
d_call: -
cdr3_aa: CASREAGGIYQPQHF
cdr3_nt: TGTGCCAGCAGAGAAGCGGGGGGGATTTATCAGCCCCAGCATTTT

j_call: TRBJ2-2
clone_size: -
v_call: TRBV11-1
d_call: -
cdr3_aa: CVSSLAADTGEQFF
cdr3_nt: TGTGTCAGCAGCTTAGCAGCGGACACCGGGGAGCAGTTTTTT

j_call: TRBJ1-4
clone_size: -
v_call: TRBV28
d_call: -
cdr3_aa: CANSPLTATNEKLFF
cdr3_nt: TGTGCCAACAGTCCTTTGACAGCAACTAATGAAAAACTGTTTTTT

j_call: TRBJ2-7
clone_size: -
v_call: TRBV10-3
d_call: -
cdr3_aa: CTIRDSLAYEQYF
cdr3_nt: TGTACCATCAGGGACTCCCTAGCTTACGAGCAGTACTTC

j_call: TRBJ2-3
clone_size: -
v_call: TRBV11-1
d_call: TRBD2
cdr3_aa: CASRRTGGSRDVADTQYF
cdr3_nt: TGTGCCAGCAGACGGACTGGCGGGAGTCGTGACGTGGCAGATACACAGTATTTT

j_call: TRBJ1-5
clone_size: once
v_call: TRBV2
d_call: -
cdr3_aa: CASKGQVNQPQHF
cdr3_nt: TGTGCCAGCAAGGGGCAGGTTAATCAGCCCCAGCATTTT

j_call: TRBJ2-1
clone_size: -
v_call: TRBV14
d_call: TRBD2
cdr3_aa: CASSHLAGSSGNEQFF
cdr3_nt: TGTGCCAGCAGCCACCTAGCGGGATCTTCTGGCAATGAGCAGTTCTTC

j_call: TRBJ1-4
clone_size: -
v_call: TRBV6-5
d_call: -
cdr3_aa: CASSYASAAEKLFF
cdr3_nt: TGTGCCAGCAGTTACGCGTCGGCTGCTGAAAAACTGTTTTTT

j_call: TRBJ2-7
clone_size: -
v_call: TRBV4-1
d_call: -
cdr3_aa: CASSQDSTGGTYEQYF
cdr3_nt: TGCGCCAGCAGCCAAGATAGTACTGGCGGCACCTACGAGCAGTACTTC

j_call: TRBJ2-1
clone_size: -
v_call: TRBV11-1
d_call: -
cdr3_aa: CASSSTTFMDNEQFF
cdr3_nt: TGTGCCAGCAGCTCTACAACCTTCATGGACAATGAGCAGTTCTTC

j_call: TRBJ2-3
clone_size: -
v_call: TRBV5-1
d_call: -
cdr3_aa: CASSSGRGADVQYF
cdr3_nt: TGCGCCAGCAGCTCCGGGAGAGGGGCAGATGTGCAGTATTTT

j_call: TRBJ2-5
clone_size: many
v_call: TRBV29-1
d_call: -
cdr3_aa: CSVAGLGQETQYF
cdr3_nt: TGCAGCGTGGCAGGGTTGGGCCAAGAGACCCAGTACTTC

j_call: TRBJ2-3
clone_size: -
v_call: TRBV5-5
d_call: -
cdr3_aa: CASSFTGDPTYTQYF
cdr3_nt: TGCGCCAGCAGCTTTACGGGGGATCCCACATATACGCAGTATTTT

j_call: TRBJ2-1
clone_size: -
v_call: TRBV7-9
d_call: TRBD2
cdr3_aa: CASSAGGGPGLGYSNEQFF
cdr3_nt: TGTGCCAGCAGCGCGGGAGGGGGTCCGGGACTAGGATACTCCAATGAGCAGTTCTTC

j_call: TRBJ2-7
clone_size: -
v_call: TRBV5-1
d_call: -
cdr3_aa: CTSTDEAASYEQYF
cdr3_nt: TGCACCAGCACCGATGAGGCAGCGTCCTACGAGCAGTACTTC